The 25 T cell receptor beta chains reported below all come from one sample, sequenced in a study of CD8 T cells in ankylosing spondylitis. From the 5' RACE reads, TCRdb called clonotypes with MiXCR, one entry per CDR3 protein. The sample consists of 250,000 or so distinct CDR3 sequences, over 15% of them appearing once. The sample was blood, either unsorted or a sorted T cell fraction (not recorded which). The receptors derive from a male donor with ankylosing spondylitis or in good health (not recorded which).

This sequence joins TRBV29-1 and TRBJ1-2; D possibly corresponds to TRBD1 (6 bases). Looked up from germline, CDR1 is SQVTM and CDR2 is ANQGSEA. This CDR3 comprises 12 residues. Trimming left V 6 bases short and J 5 bases short, with 13 bases between. This CDR3 is CSVERDTYGYTF. Here the CDR3 DNA reads TGCAGCGTCGAGCGGGACACATATGGCTACACCTTC. Looking up the rest from reference TRBV29-1 and TRBJ1-2 gives the full variable domain: SAVISQKPSRDICQRGTSLTIQCQVDSQVTMMFWYRQQPGQSLTLIATANQGSEATYESGFVIDKFPISRPNLTFSTLTVSNMSPEDSSIYLCSVERDTYGYTFGSGTRLTVV.

The table lists this clonotype with a few counts. V is TRBV20-1 and J is TRBJ2-5; D uncertain. Trimming removed 2 bases from V and 4 bases from J, with 5 bases in between. The CDR3 sequence is 11 residues long. Germline V gene lookup returns CDR1 DFQATT and CDR2 SNEGSKA (reference sequence). This CDR3 is CSARLGETQYF. CDR3 nucleotide sequence: TGCAGTGCTAGACTAGGAGAGACCCAGTACTTC.

This clonotype was recorded a few times. This chain uses TRBV29-1 with TRBJ2-5; 8 nucleotides agree with TRBD1. The length of the CDR3 is 17 residues. Germline CDR1 SQVTM, CDR2 ANQGSEA. Trimming took 3 bases from V and 1 from J; bases not matched to a gene: 13. For the CDR3, the DNA is TGCAGCGTTGACAACAGGGGGACCCAGAGCATCCAAGAGACCCAGTACTTC. Protein product: CSVDNRGTQSIQETQYF.

The rearrangement links TRBV7-2 to TRBJ2-7; no clear D gene. Per the germline V gene, CDR1 is SGHTA and CDR2 is FQGNSA. V gave up 3 bases and J gave up 5 bases, with 17 bases separating them. The CDR3 loop spans 15 amino acids. In nucleotides, the CDR3 is TGTGCCAGCAGCTTTTCCGGGCCCCAGAGGAACGAGCAGTACTTC. Translating it yields CASSFSGPQRNEQYF.

This clonotype has just a few counts. The chain has TRBV20-1 and TRBJ2-3; 9 nucleotides agree with TRBD1. The CDR3 sequence is 15 residues long. In germline, CDR1 is DFQATT, CDR2 SNEGSKA (reference sequence). V gave up 5 bases and J gave up 5 bases; unmatched junction bases: 11. The CDR3 nucleotides are TGCAGTGCTGGCCGGGACAGGGAACCAGTAGATACGCAGTATTTT. This translates into CSAGRDREPVDTQYF.

In this sample, this clonotype turned up a few times. This chain connects TRBV7-9 to TRBJ2-7, with D unresolved. Germline V gene data show CDR1 as SEHNR and CDR2 as FQNEAQ (reference sequence). The CDR3 extends over 12 amino acids. V lost 5 bases to trimming and J lost 3 bases, with 8 bases between them. CDR3 bases: TGTGCCAGCAGCACGGACCTCTACGAGCAGTACTTC. It translates to CASSTDLYEQYF.

The V and J genes are TRBV4-2 and TRBJ2-2, with TRBD2 matching over 10 bases. Germline loops: CDR1 LGHNA, CDR2 YNFKEQ. This CDR3 has 17 residues. V gave up 3 bases and J gave up 3 bases; unmatched junction bases: 7. The CDR3 DNA sequence: TGTGCCAGCAGCCATCCAGCGGGAGGGCCTTACACCGGGGAGCTGTTTTTT. The encoded protein is CASSHPAGGPYTGELFF.

This clonotype was counted ten times or more. The CDR3 region is CATSDQSGGPGETQYF. The CDR3 DNA is TGTGCCACCAGTGATCAGTCGGGAGGGCCAGGAGAGACCCAGTACTTC. The chain links TRBV24-1 to TRBJ2-5, with TRBD2 identical over 8 bases. CDR3 length: 16 amino acids. Germline CDR1 KGHDR, CDR2 SFDVKD. Trimming cost V 3 bases and J 4 bases; bases outside gene matches: 9.

The chain joins TRBV20-1 to TRBJ2-1; 10 nucleotides line up with TRBD2. This CDR3 has 14 residues. Trimming at V came to 5 bases and at J to 8 bases, leaving 9 bases not matched to a gene. In germline, CDR1 is DFQATT, CDR2 SNEGSKA (reference sequence). CDR3 sequence reads: CSARSSGSIHEQFF. The CDR3 DNA is TGCAGTGCTCGTTCTAGCGGGAGTATCCATGAGCAGTTCTTC.

The chain links TRBV4-1 to TRBJ2-3; 13 positions match TRBD2. This CDR3 comprises 17 residues. Germline V CDR1 and CDR2: MGHRA, YSYEKL. Trimming took 3 bases from V and 2 from J; bases not matched to a gene: 5. CDR3 coding DNA: TGCGCCAGCAGCCACCCTGGGACTAGCGGGACCACAGATACGCAGTATTTT. Protein: CASSHPGTSGTTDTQYF.

The chain recombines TRBV3-1 with TRBJ2-5; the D call may be TRBD1 or TRBD2 (7 bases each). CDR3 size: 16 residues. V shed 2 bases and J shed 2 bases, with 15 bases lying between them. The germline gives CDR1 LGHDT, CDR2 YNNKEL (reference sequence). For the CDR3, the DNA is TGTGCCAGCAGCCAATTTCGACAGGGAGGGCAAGAGACCCAGTACTTC. Encoded protein: CASSQFRQGGQETQYF.

Turning to this clonotype: The CDR3 does not end in the conserved phenylalanine or tryptophan, so this is likely a read error. The DNA is omitted, as the CDR3 cannot be located on it reliably, and the CDR3 follows TCRdb's listing. The chain uses TRBV28 and TRBJ1-4. Germline V CDR1 and CDR2: MDHEN, SYDVKM. Ends included, the CDR3 has 8 residues. The CDR3 loop reads CASSPSGG.

This clonotype has more than one count but fewer than ten. V and J are TRBV7-2 and TRBJ2-1, with D unresolved. Germline assignment: CDR1 SGHTA and CDR2 FQGNSA. This CDR3 is 13 amino acids long. Trimming removed 3 bases from V and 5 bases from J, with 8 bases in between. CDR3 sequence reads: CASSFPRNNEQFF. CDR3 nucleotides: TGTGCCAGCAGCTTCCCTAGGAACAATGAGCAGTTCTTC.

The sample holds many counts of this clonotype. V usage is TRBV10-2 and J usage is TRBJ2-1; 9 nucleotides line up with TRBD2. This CDR3 is 15 amino acids long. CDR1 is WSHSY, CDR2 SAAADI, per germline. Trimming at V came to 5 bases and at J to 7 bases, leaving 9 bases not matched to a gene. The CDR3 bases are TGCGCCAGCAGTTCCTTAGCGGGAGAAAAGAATGAGCAGTTCTTC. Protein sequence: CASSSLAGEKNEQFF.

This clonotype was picked up many times. The J gene is TRBJ2-1, the V gene TRBV19; maybe TRBD1 (5 bases). Trimming shortened V by 3 bases and J by 3 bases, and 15 bases separated the two germline ends. CDR1 LNHDA and CDR2 SQIVND come from the germline V gene (reference sequence). CDR3 length equals 16 residues. The CDR3 is CASSIGAHDSYNEQFF. The CDR3 bases are TGTGCCAGTAGTATTGGGGCACATGACAGCTACAATGAGCAGTTCTTC.

The rearrangement joins TRBV11-2 to TRBJ2-2; D perhaps matches TRBD1 (6 bases). V shed 2 bases and J shed 4 bases, with 26 bases lying between them. Germline CDR1 SGHAT, CDR2 FQNNGV. The CDR3 has 20 amino acids. The CDR3 here is CASSLIEGGAAGVLTGELFF. CDR3 in DNA: TGTGCCAGCAGCTTAATTGAGGGCGGTGCGGCAGGGGTCCTCACCGGGGAGCTGTTTTTT.

This clonotype was observed a handful of times. V usage is TRBV10-1 and J usage is TRBJ2-3; D perhaps matches TRBD2 (5 bases). Between the trimmed V and J ends, which lost 3 bases and 4 bases, there was a span of 14 bases. This CDR3 is 15 amino acids long. Germline V gene lookup returns CDR1 WNHNN and CDR2 SYGVQD (reference sequence). The CDR3 coding sequence is TGCGCCAGCAGTGAAGTTTCAGCGGCGGCAGATACGCAGTATTTT. Protein product: CASSEVSAAADTQYF.

This chain connects TRBV7-2 to TRBJ2-7, with D hard to call. V was shortened by 1 base and J by 3 bases, with 7 bases between the two germline ends. CDR3 length: 13 residues. Germline V lookup: CDR1 SGHTA, CDR2 FQGNSA. This CDR3 reads CASSLDAFYEQYF. The CDR3 DNA sequence: TGTGCCAGCAGCTTAGATGCGTTCTACGAGCAGTACTTC.

This clonotype was counted between two and nine times. The chain uses TRBV11-3 and TRBJ2-1, with D possibly matching TRBD2 (5 bases). The germline CDR1 and CDR2 sequences are SGHNT and YENEEA. The CDR3 spans 15 residues. Deletions cut 0 bases from V and 2 bases from J, with 8 bases between. In DNA, the CDR3 is TGTGCCAGCAGCTTAGAAGCGGTTACCTACAATGAGCAGTTCTTC. Its translation is CASSLEAVTYNEQFF.

J is TRBJ2-5 and V is TRBV7-9; D is possibly TRBD1 (6 bases). This CDR3 comprises 14 residues. CDR1 SEHNR and CDR2 FQNEAQ come from the germline V gene (reference sequence). V shed 4 bases and J shed 2 bases, with 11 bases lying between them. The chain's CDR3 is CASSSNRDQETQYF. CDR3 sequence (DNA): TGTGCCAGCAGCTCAAACAGGGATCAAGAGACCCAGTACTTC.

The CDR3 sequence is CASSPTRLAGYTGELFF. The CDR3 DNA is TGTGCCAGCAGCCCGACCCGACTAGCGGGATATACCGGGGAGCTGTTTTTT. The genes are TRBV11-2 and TRBJ2-2, with TRBD2 matching 11 bases. The V and J ends lost 5 bases and 5 bases, in that order; junction bases with no gene match: 10. Per germline, CDR1 SGHAT and CDR2 FQNNGV. The CDR3 covers 17 residues.

This clonotype has more than one count but fewer than ten. The gene calls are TRBV6-5 and TRBJ2-5, with a tentative D call TRBD1 (5 bases). The CDR3 consists of 14 residues. Germline lookup yields CDR1 MNHEY and CDR2 SVGAGI. V dropped 0 bases and J dropped 2 bases, with 7 bases sitting between them. The CDR3 sequence is CASSYSSGQETQYF. The CDR3 DNA reads as TGTGCCAGCAGTTACTCGTCAGGGCAAGAGACCCAGTACTTC.

The gene calls are TRBV4-1 and TRBJ1-3, with D possibly TRBD1 on 6 matching bases. From germline, CDR1 is MGHRA and CDR2 YSYEKL. The CDR3 spans 15 residues. The ends were cut back, 0 bases at V and 3 bases at J, with 9 bases in the middle. The CDR3 loop is CASSQDAGDGNTIYF. The CDR3 DNA sequence: TGCGCCAGCAGCCAAGATGCAGGGGATGGAAACACCATATATTTT.

The rearrangement joins TRBV24-1 to TRBJ2-5; 12 bases fit TRBD1. Germline CDR1 reads KGHDR; CDR2 reads SFDVKD. CDR3 length equals 18 residues. V gave up 1 base and J gave up 2 bases; unmatched junction bases: 7. The CDR3 protein is CATSDFAGQGALQETQYF. For the CDR3, the DNA is TGTGCCACCAGTGATTTCGCGGGACAGGGGGCTTTGCAAGAGACCCAGTACTTC.

This clonotype was found many times. The chain is built from TRBV29-1 and TRBJ2-7; TRBD1 might be the D (5 bases). This CDR3 is 14 amino acids long. The V end lost 0 bases, the J end lost 5 bases, and 14 bases lay between the germline ends. From germline, CDR1 is SQVTM and CDR2 ANQGSEA. The CDR3, as DNA: TGCAGCGTTGAAGATCTCGAAAAGGGGAACGAGCAGTACTTC. Protein product: CSVEDLEKGNEQYF.